This TCR beta chain was obtained from a study of T cell responses to AZD1222 COVID-19 vaccine. The V end was cut by 1 base, the J end by 8 bases, with 10 bases between. Germline values: CDR1 SGHRS, CDR2 YFSETQ. The CDR3 runs 13 residues. Produced via immunoSEQ multiplex PCR; TCRdb's table is partial and in-frame only. Among about 130,000 clones, 90% were seen once, and the ten largest hold 6.9%. This sequence was found in an adult in good health. Sequenced here: peripheral blood, sampled on day 0 of AZD1222 vaccination. V usage is TRBV5-1 and J usage is TRBJ2-1; D remains unclear. For the CDR3, the DNA is TGCGCCAGCAGCTTGCCTAGTACCTATGAGCAGTTCTTC. Protein: CASSLPSTYEQFF.